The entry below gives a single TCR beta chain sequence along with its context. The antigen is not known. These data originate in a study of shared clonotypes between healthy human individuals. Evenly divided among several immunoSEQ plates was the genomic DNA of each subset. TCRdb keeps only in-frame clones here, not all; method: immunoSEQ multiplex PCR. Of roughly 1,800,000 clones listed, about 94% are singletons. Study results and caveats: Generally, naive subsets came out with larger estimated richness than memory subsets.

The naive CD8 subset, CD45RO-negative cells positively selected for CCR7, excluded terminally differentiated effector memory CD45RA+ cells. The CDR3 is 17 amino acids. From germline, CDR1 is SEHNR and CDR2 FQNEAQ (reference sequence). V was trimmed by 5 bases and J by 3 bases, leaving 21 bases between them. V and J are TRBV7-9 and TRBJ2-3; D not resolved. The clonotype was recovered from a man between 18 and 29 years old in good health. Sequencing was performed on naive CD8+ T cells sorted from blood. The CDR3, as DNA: TGTGCCAGCAGCCCGAAGGACGGATACTCGTTTACAGATACGCAGTATTTT. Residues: CASSPKDGYSFTDTQYF.